This TCR beta chain was recovered during a study of vaccination effects on CD4 cells after COVID-19. For the study at large: Two doses of either BNT162b2 or mRNA-1273 were given to each participant. Study-wide results and caveats: Late post-vaccination, clones induced by infection and those induced by vaccine underwent marked clonal contraction. Convalescent patients were few in the study, and early post-infection timepoints were absent.

A remark on this clone: Its antigen is unidentified.

The CDR3 covers 14 residues. CDR1 is SGHDT and CDR2 is YYEEEE in the germline V gene. V shed 4 bases and J 10 bases; nucleotides not matched to a gene: 13. Some clones are missing from TCRdb's copy, which holds only in-frame ones; the method was immunoSEQ multiplex PCR. The sample has tens of thousands of clones, about three quarters seen once. Under the ViraFEST assay, PBMC were stimulated with viral peptide pools so that antigen-specific CD4+ T cells expanded. Sequencing was performed afterwards. Following an approximately ten-day culture, CD4+ T cells were purified. Prior SARS-CoV-2 infection was absent in the vaccine recipients, as shown by negative nucleocapsid antibodies. IL-2 medium supplanted half the medium on days 3 and 7.

The chain carries TRBV5-6 and TRBJ1-1; 7 bases line up with TRBD1. The TCR comes from a human donor who received a COVID-19 vaccine. The sequences come from CD4+ T cells from PBMCs cultured with HCoV-NL63 spike peptides, collected before COVID-19 vaccination. CDR3 amino acids: CASSRGTGEGRAFF. The DNA of the CDR3 is TGTGCCAGCAGCAGAGGCACAGGGGAGGGTAGAGCTTTCTTT.